This T cell receptor (beta chain) was observed in a study of CD8 T cells in Susac syndrome. Germline CDR1 is SGHTA and CDR2 is FQGTGA. The CDR3 totals 16 residues. Trimming left V 1 base short and J 5 bases short, with 15 bases between. This clonotype occurred once. Reverse transcription of roughly 0.5 to 1 ug RNA was performed with random hexamers. A single record per CDR3 protein comes from TCRdb applying MiXCR to the immunoSEQ multiplex PCR reads. Of around 270,000 distinct CDR3 sequences listed, roughly 85% are singletons. Negative isolation was used for CD8+ and CD4+ T cells, and FACS enrichment was applied to TEMRA cells.

This sequence was found in a human donor with multiple sclerosis. The sequenced sample was CD8+ T cells from PBMCs. The rearrangement uses TRBV7-3 and TRBJ2-1, with D maybe TRBD2 (6 bases). For the CDR3, the DNA is TGTGCCAGCAGCTTAATCGGGGCGGGGCTGGACAATGAGCAGTTCTTC. It translates to CASSLIGAGLDNEQFF.